This record concerns one T cell receptor (beta chain) sequence. Its target antigen remains unknown. No much larger clone is present one base from it, and per-base qualities are unavailable. The data derive from a study of CD8 T cells in Susac syndrome (dated by TCRdb to 2018 to 2020). About the study as a whole: Whether CD8+ T cell activation and differentiation in Susac syndrome was antigen driven was tested using repertoire sequencing. Paper-wide results and their limitations: The number of individuals in the TCR sequencing and HLA analysis was acknowledged as relatively small.

RNA was extracted with the RNeasy kit and about 0.5 to 1 ug was reverse transcribed using random hexamers. TCR beta CDR3 regions were amplified with the immunoSEQ multiplex PCR assay covering 54 Vbeta and 13 Jbeta segments. PCR amplification bias was corrected by using a synthetic template baseline for primer optimization and computational correction. The original methods were these. Only productive sequences were kept, with reads annotated to V, D and J genes according to IMGT and analyzed in immunoSEQ Analyzer. To calculate clonality, Shannon entropy was normalized by log2 of the number of productive unique sequences and then subtracted from one. Public and private clones were assessed among the 100 most prevalent clones of each patient and control. Clones were defined as Susac-specific if absent from the healthy and MS cohorts, from 1052 published viral clones and from other ImmuneACCESS disease sequences. TCRdb trimmed the raw reads at Q25, called clones with MiXCR and kept productive beta chains. Every entry covers one CDR3 protein and lists the most common genes and DNA from its rows. These V and J calls derive from TCRdb rather than the authors' analysis. For this sample the table gives approximately 160,000 distinct CDR3 sequences, of which under 95% were detected only once. The ten top clones hold roughly 0.098% of the sample.

Peripheral blood CD8+ and CD4+ T cells from healthy donors, Susac syndrome patients and multiple sclerosis patients were profiled by high-throughput TCR beta sequencing. The multiple sclerosis controls were treatment-naive patients who had stable or active relapsing-remitting disease and met the revised McDonald criteria. Bulk CD8+ and CD4+ T cells were purified by magnetic negative isolation, whereas CD8+ TEMRA cells were enriched by FACS. Blood was drawn into EDTA tubes, processed within 24 hours, and PBMCs were isolated by density gradient centrifugation. PBMCs intended for TCR sequencing were frozen in liquid nitrogen and were later thawed in a 37 degrees C water bath. The sorted or isolated CD4+, CD8+ and CD8+ TEMRA cells reached a purity of at least 90%. V is clipped by 6 bases and J by 4 bases, and the sequence between their germline boundaries is 15 bases long. For CDR1 and CDR2, the germline V gene lists MDHEN and SYDVKM. The CDR3 goes from the cysteine to the phenylalanine over 14 residues. The entry retains the CDR3 DNA only, 42 bases that are in frame from base 1.

The chain joins TRBV28 to TRBJ1-2, with the identity of the D gene unclear. The receptor's source is a human donor with multiple sclerosis. Source material: CD4+ T cells from PBMCs. The DNA reads TGTGCCAGCAGCTCGCCCGGGTCCCGCTATGGCTACACCTTC. Translated, this gives CASSSPGSRYGYTF.